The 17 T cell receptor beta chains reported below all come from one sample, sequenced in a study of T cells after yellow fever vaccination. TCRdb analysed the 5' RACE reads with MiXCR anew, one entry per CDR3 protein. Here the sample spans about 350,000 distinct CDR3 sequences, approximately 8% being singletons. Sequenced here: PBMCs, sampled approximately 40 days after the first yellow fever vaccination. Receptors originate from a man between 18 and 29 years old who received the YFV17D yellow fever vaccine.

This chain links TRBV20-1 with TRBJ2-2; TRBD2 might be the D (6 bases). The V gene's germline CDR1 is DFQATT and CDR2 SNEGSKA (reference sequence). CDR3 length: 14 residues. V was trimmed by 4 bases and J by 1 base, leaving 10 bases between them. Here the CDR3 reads CSAIRDWNTGELFF. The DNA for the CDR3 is TGCAGTGCTATTCGGGACTGGAACACCGGGGAGCTGTTTTTT.

Here the CDR3 reads CASSLDGTGYEQYV. CDR3 DNA: TGCGCCAGCAGCTTGGACGGGACAGGCTACGAGCAGTACGTC. The gene calls are TRBV5-1 and TRBJ2-7, with 8 bases lining up with TRBD1. The CDR3 spans 14 residues. With 0 bases clipped from V and 3 bases from J, the junction kept 2 bases outside the gene matches. The germline V gene encodes CDR1 SGHRS and CDR2 YFSETQ.

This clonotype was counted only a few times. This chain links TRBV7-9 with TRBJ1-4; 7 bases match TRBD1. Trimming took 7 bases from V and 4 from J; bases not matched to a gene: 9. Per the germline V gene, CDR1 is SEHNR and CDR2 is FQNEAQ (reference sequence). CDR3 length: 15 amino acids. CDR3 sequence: CASNPWDRNNEKLFF. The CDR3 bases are TGTGCCAGCAACCCCTGGGACAGAAATAATGAAAAACTGTTTTTT. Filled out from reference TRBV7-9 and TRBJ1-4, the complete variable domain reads DTGVSQNPRHKITKRGQNVTFRCDPISEHNRLYWYRQTLGQGPEFLTYFQNEAQLEKSRLLSDRFSAERPKGSFSTLEIQRTEQGDSAMYLCASNPWDRNNEKLFFGSGTQLSVL.

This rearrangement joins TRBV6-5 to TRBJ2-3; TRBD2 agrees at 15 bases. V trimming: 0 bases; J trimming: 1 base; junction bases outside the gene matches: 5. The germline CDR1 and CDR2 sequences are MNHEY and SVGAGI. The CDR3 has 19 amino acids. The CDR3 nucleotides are TGTGCCAGCAGTTACTCCGGACTAGCGGGGGGGCCCGGCACAGATACGCAGTATTTT. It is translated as CASSYSGLAGGPGTDTQYF.

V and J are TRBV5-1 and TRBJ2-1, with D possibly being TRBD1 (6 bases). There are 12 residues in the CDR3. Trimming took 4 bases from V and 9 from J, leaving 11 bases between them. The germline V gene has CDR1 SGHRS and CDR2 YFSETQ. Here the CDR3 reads CASSPDRSEQFF. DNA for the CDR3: TGCGCCAGCAGCCCAGACAGGAGTGAGCAGTTCTTC.

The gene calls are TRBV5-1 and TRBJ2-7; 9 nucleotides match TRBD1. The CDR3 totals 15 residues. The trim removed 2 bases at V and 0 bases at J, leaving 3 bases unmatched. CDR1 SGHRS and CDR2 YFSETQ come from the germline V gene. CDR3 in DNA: TGCGCCAGCAGCTTAAGGGACAGGGCCTCCTACGAGCAGTACGTC. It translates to CASSLRDRASYEQYV.

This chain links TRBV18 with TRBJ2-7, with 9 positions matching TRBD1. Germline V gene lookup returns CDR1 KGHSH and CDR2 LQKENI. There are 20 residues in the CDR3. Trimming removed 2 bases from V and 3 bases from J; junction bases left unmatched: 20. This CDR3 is CASSPELGQGAFPQLYEQYF. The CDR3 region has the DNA TGTGCCAGCTCACCAGAGCTGGGACAGGGAGCCTTTCCCCAACTCTACGAGCAGTACTTC.

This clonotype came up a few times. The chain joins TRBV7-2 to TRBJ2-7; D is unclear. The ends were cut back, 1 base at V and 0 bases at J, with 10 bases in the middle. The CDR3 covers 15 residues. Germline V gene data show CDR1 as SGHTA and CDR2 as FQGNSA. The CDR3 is CASSLEGINSYEQYF. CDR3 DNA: TGTGCCAGCAGCTTAGAAGGGATAAACTCCTACGAGCAGTACTTC.

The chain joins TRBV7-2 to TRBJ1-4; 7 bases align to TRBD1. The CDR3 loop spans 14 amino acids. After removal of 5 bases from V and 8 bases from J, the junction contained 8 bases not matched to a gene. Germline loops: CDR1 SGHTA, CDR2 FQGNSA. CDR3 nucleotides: TGTGCCAGCAGCCCTGACAGGGCCTGGGAAAAACTGTTTTTT. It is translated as CASSPDRAWEKLFF.

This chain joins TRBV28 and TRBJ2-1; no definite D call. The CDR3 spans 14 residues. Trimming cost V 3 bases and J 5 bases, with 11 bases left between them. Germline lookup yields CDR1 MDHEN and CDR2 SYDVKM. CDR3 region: CASSFGLKDNEQFF. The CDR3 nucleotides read TGTGCCAGCAGTTTCGGGTTGAAGGACAATGAGCAGTTCTTC.

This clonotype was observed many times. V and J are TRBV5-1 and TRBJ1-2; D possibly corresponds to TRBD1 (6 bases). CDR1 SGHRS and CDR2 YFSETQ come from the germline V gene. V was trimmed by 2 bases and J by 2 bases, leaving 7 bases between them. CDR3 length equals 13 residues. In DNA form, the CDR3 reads TGCGCCAGCAGCTTTACAGGGAACTATGGCTACACCTTC. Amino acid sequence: CASSFTGNYGYTF.

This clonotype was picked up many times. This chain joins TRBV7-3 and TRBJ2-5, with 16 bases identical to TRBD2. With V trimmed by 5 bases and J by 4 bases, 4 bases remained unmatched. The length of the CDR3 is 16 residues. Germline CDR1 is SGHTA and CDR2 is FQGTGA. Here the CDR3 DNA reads TGTGCCAGCAGCCCGGGACTAGCGGGGGGGCCAGAGACCCAGTACTTC. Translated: CASSPGLAGGPETQYF.

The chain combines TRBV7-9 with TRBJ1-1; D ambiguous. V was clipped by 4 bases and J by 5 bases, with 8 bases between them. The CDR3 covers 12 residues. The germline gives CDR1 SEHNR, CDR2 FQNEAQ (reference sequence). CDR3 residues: CASSSPGTEAFF. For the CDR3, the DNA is TGTGCCAGCAGCTCCCCGGGAACTGAAGCTTTCTTT.

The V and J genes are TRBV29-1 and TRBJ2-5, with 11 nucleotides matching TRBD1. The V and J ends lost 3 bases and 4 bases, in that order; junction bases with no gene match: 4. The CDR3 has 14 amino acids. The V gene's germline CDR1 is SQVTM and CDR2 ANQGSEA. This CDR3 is CSVDMDRGRETQYF. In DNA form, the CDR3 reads TGCAGCGTTGATATGGACAGGGGGCGAGAGACCCAGTACTTC.

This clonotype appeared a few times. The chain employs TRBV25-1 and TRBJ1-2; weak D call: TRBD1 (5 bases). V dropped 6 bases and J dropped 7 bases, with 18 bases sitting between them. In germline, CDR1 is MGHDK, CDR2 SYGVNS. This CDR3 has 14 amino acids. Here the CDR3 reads CASSLQGGASGYTF. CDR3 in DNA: TGTGCCAGCAGCCTCCAGGGTGGTGCGTCTGGCTACACCTTC.

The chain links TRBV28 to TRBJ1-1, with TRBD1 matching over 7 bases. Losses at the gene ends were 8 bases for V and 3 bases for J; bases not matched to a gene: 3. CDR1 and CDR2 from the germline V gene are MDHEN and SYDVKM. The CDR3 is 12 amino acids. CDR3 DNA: TGTGCCAGCGGGCAGGGGGACACTGAAGCTTTCTTT. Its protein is CASGQGDTEAFF.

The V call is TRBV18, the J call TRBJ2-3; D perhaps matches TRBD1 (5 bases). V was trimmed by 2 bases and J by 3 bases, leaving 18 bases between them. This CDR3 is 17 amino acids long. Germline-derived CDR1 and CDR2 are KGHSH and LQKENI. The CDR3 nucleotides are TGTGCCAGCTCACCATATAACTCGGCAGGGTGGACAGATACGCAGTATTTT. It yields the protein CASSPYNSAGWTDTQYF. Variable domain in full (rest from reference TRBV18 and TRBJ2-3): NAGVMQNPRHLVRRRGQEARLRCSPMKGHSHVYWYRQLPEEGLKFMVYLQKENIIDESGMPKERFSAEFPKEGPSILRIQQVVRGDSAAYFCASSPYNSAGWTDTQYFGPGTRLTVL.